A selection of T cell receptor beta chains follows, all from one sample in a study of neoadjuvant nivolumab and ipilimumab in lung cancer. Method: immunoSEQ multiplex PCR; TCRdb's copy keeps in-frame clones and lacks some. Of some 9,700 clones listed, more than 70% are singletons. Sequences were derived from tumor tissue, sampled after neoadjuvant nivolumab, alone or with ipilimumab, at or shortly before surgery. These receptors came from an adult with non-small cell lung cancer. Some clones in this sample may be carry-over from other donors' samples. CDR3s include the opening cysteine and the closing phenylalanine or tryptophan. Clone size is given for some rows only: seen once, a few or many times, or a class if the clone is expanded.

v_call: TRBV10-3
clone_size: large
cdr3_aa: CATLTGNEQYF

v_call: TRBV18
clone_size: NA
cdr3_aa: CASSRSGTGNQPQHF

v_call: TRBV13
clone_size: NA
cdr3_aa: CASSLLGRGTGELFF

v_call: TRBV6-5
clone_size: NA
cdr3_aa: CASTKAQGNQPQHF

v_call: TRBV4-2
clone_size: NA
cdr3_aa: CASSQGTGLPQHF

v_call: TRBV11-3
clone_size: once
cdr3_aa: CASSERDKPYGYTF

v_call: TRBV5-6
clone_size: NA
cdr3_aa: CASNRPGVMNTEAFF

v_call: TRBV30
clone_size: NA
cdr3_aa: CASTGTSGNTIYF

v_call: TRBV6-6
clone_size: NA
cdr3_aa: CASSHLGPLHF

v_call: TRBV29-1
clone_size: NA
cdr3_aa: CSVAPGIGTGELFF

v_call: TRBV10-3
clone_size: few
cdr3_aa: CAISEPRREGPLRSEQYF

v_call: TRBV4-2
clone_size: once
cdr3_aa: CASSPATSGGYNEQFF

v_call: TRBV30
clone_size: NA
cdr3_aa: CAWTRDRATEAFF

v_call: TRBV12-5
clone_size: NA
cdr3_aa: CASGLVLNPRVQFF

v_call: TRBV5-4
clone_size: NA
cdr3_aa: CASSPGSVRNSYNEQFF

v_call: TRBV7-9
clone_size: NA
cdr3_aa: CASRGGARGNEQFF

v_call: TRBV11-2
clone_size: few
cdr3_aa: CASSLDGYRLNTEAFF

v_call: TRBV5-1
clone_size: few
cdr3_aa: CASSLAVAVTQETQYF

v_call: TRBV18
clone_size: NA
cdr3_aa: CASSPPDRRSYEQYF

v_call: TRBV27
clone_size: NA
cdr3_aa: CASRRVGTTQETQYF

v_call: TRBV7-9
clone_size: NA
cdr3_aa: CASSLRLGENTEAFF

v_call: TRBV5-1
clone_size: NA
cdr3_aa: CASSLEQAGNTIYF

v_call: TRBV29-1
clone_size: NA
cdr3_aa: CSVPGGGTGANYGYTF

v_call: TRBV5-1
clone_size: NA
cdr3_aa: CASSSQGQGAGEKLFF

v_call: TRBV11-2
clone_size: NA
cdr3_aa: CASSPLGGSVDTQYF

v_call: TRBV11-2
clone_size: NA
cdr3_aa: CASSLGEGPGYEQYF

v_call: TRBV5-5
clone_size: NA
cdr3_aa: CASSVGLAGPTDTQYF

v_call: TRBV7-6
clone_size: NA
cdr3_aa: CASSLGTGATEAFF

v_call: TRBV27
clone_size: NA
cdr3_aa: CASSLAGAYEQYF